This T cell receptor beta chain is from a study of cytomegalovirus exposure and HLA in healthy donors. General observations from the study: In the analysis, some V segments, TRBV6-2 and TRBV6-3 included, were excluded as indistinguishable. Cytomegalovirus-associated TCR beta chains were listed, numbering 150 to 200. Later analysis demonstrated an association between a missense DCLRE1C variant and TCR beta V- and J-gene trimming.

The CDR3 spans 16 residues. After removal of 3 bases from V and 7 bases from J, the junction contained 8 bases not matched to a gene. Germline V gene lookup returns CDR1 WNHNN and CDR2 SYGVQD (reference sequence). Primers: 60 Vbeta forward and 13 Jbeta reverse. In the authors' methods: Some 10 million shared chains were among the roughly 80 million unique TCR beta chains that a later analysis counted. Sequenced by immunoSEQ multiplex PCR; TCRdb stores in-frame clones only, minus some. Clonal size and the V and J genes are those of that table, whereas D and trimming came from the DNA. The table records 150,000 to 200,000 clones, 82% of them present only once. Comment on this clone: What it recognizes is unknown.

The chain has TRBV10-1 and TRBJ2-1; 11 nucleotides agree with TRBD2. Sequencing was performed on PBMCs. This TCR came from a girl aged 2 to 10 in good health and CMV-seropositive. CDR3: CASSELLAGGFNEQFF. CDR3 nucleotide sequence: TGCGCCAGCAGTGAACTCCTAGCGGGAGGTTTTAATGAGCAGTTCTTC.